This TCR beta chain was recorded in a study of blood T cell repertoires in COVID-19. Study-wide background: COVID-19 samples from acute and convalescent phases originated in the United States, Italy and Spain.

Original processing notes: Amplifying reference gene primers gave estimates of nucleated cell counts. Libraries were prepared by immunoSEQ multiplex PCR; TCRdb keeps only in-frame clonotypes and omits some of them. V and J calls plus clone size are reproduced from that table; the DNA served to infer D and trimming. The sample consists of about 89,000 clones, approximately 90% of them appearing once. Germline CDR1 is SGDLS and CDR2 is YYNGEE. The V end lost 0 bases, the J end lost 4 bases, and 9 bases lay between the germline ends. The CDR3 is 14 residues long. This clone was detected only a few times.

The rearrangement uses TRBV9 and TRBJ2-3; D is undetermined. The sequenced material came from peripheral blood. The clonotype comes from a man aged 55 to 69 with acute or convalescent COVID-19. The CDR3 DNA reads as TGTGCCAGCAGCGTAGGAGTTGGTTCAGATACGCAGTATTTT. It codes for CASSVGVGSDTQYF.